Shown below are 29 T cell receptor beta chains from a single sample sequenced in a study of blood T cell repertoires in COVID-19. Assay: immunoSEQ multiplex PCR; the TCRdb copy retains only in-frame clones and omits some. The profile shows about 200,000 clones, around nine tenths of them singletons. The sequenced sample consisted of peripheral blood. Receptor source: a man aged 55 to 69 who had recovered from COVID-19.

V is TRBV28 and J is TRBJ2-7; 12 bases map to TRBD2. Looked up from germline, CDR1 is MDHEN and CDR2 is SYDVKM. This CDR3 comprises 16 residues. The ends lost 6 bases at V and 6 bases at J; junction bases unmatched: 12. CDR3 loop: CASRGRLAGGYIEQYF. CDR3 nucleotide sequence: TGTGCCAGCAGAGGTCGGCTAGCGGGAGGGTATATCGAGCAGTACTTC. Full variable domain (outside the CDR3, taken from reference TRBV28 and TRBJ2-7): DVKVTQSSRYLVKRTGEKVFLECVQDMDHENMFWYRQDPGLGLRLIYFSYDVKMKEKGDIPEGYSVSREKKERFSLILESASTNQTSMYLCASRGRLAGGYIEQYFGPGTRLTVT.

This clone was detected once. The genes are TRBV19 and TRBJ2-2; no clear D gene. The CDR3 sequence is 13 residues long. Germline V gene data show CDR1 as LNHDA and CDR2 as SQIVND (reference sequence). V was cut by 6 bases and J by 1 base, with 6 bases left in between. The DNA for the CDR3 is TGTGCCAGTAGGAGTCTGAACACCGGGGAGCTGTTTTTT. Protein: CASRSLNTGELFF.

This CDR3 is CASSFRNSYEQYF. Here the CDR3 DNA reads TGTGCCAGCAGCTTTCGTAACTCCTACGAGCAGTACTTC. The rearrangement uses TRBV7-2 and TRBJ2-7; D gene ambiguous. Germline CDR1 is SGHTA and CDR2 is FQGNSA. The CDR3 totals 13 residues. V was clipped by 3 bases and J by 0 bases, with 6 bases between them.

J is TRBJ2-3 and V is TRBV5-1; perhaps TRBD1 as D (6 bases). CDR1 and CDR2 (germline): SGHRS, YFSETQ. V gave up 6 bases and J gave up 2 bases, with 13 bases separating them. The CDR3 has 14 amino acids. Written as DNA, the CDR3 is TGCGCCAGCACCCCTGACAGGCACACAGATACGCAGTATTTT. Its protein is CASTPDRHTDTQYF.

The rearrangement uses TRBV27 and TRBJ2-7; 11 bases align to TRBD2. This CDR3 is built from 15 residues. From germline, CDR1 is MNHEY and CDR2 SMNVEV (reference sequence). V lost 6 bases and J lost 2; bases outside the gene matches: 6. CDR3: CASSPRLAGPYEQYF. The DNA for the CDR3 is TGTGCCAGCAGCCCTCGACTAGCGGGACCCTACGAGCAGTACTTC.

The rearrangement links TRBV7-9 to TRBJ1-2; 8 bases match TRBD1. There are 14 residues in the CDR3. J lost 8 bases, V lost 5 bases, and 10 bases had no gene match. Germline V lookup: CDR1 SEHNR, CDR2 FQNEAQ (reference sequence). The DNA of the CDR3 is TGTGCCAGCAGCCTCACAGGACAGGGTAGCGGCTACACCTTC. Its protein is CASSLTGQGSGYTF. Full variable domain (rest looked up from reference TRBV7-9 and TRBJ1-2): DTGVSQNPRHKITKRGQNVTFRCDPISEHNRLYWYRQTLGQGPEFLTYFQNEAQLEKSRLLSDRFSAERPKGSFSTLEIQRTEQGDSAMYLCASSLTGQGSGYTFGSGTRLTVV.

The V gene is TRBV5-1, the J gene TRBJ2-4; TRBD2 might be the D (5 bases). In germline, CDR1 is SGHRS, CDR2 YFSETQ. Trimming took 0 bases from V and 9 from J, leaving 10 bases between them. The CDR3 spans 13 residues. CDR3 sequence: CASSLDSGSIQYF. CDR3 bases: TGCGCCAGCAGCTTGGACAGTGGGAGCATTCAGTACTTC.

This sequence joins TRBV12-5 and TRBJ2-7; the D gene is possibly TRBD1 (5 bases). The germline CDR1 and CDR2 sequences are LGHNT and FRNRAP. Trimming took off 5 bases at V and 6 bases at J, with 20 bases between the two ends. CDR3 length: 15 residues. Here the CDR3 reads CASGVIRVPPLEQYF. The CDR3 DNA sequence: TGTGCTAGTGGTGTCATCAGGGTTCCACCCCTCGAGCAGTACTTC. The full variable domain, with the rest looked up from reference TRBV12-5 and TRBJ2-7, is DARVTQTPRHKVTEMGQEVTMRCQPILGHNTVFWYRQTMMQGLELLAYFRNRAPLDDSGMPKDRFSAEMPDATLATLKIQPSEPRDSAVYFCASGVIRVPPLEQYFGPGTRLTVT.

The V gene is TRBV7-3, the J gene TRBJ2-1, with TRBD2 matching over 7 bases. V lost 2 bases to trimming and J lost 8 bases; unmatched junction nucleotides: 15. This CDR3 is 17 amino acids long. Germline V gene data show CDR1 as SGHTA and CDR2 as FQGTGA. The CDR3 region has the DNA TGTGCCAGCAGCTTACTGGGTTCGAGCGGGGTAACGGATGAGCAGTTCTTC. Its translation is CASSLLGSSGVTDEQFF.

The rearrangement joins TRBV11-2 to TRBJ2-7; 13 nucleotides align to TRBD2. Germline CDR1 is SGHAT and CDR2 is FQNNGV. J lost 7 bases, V lost 5 bases, and 2 bases had no gene match. CDR3 length equals 13 residues. Written as DNA, the CDR3 is TGTGCCAGCAGCGGGACTAGCGGGATTGAGCAGTACTTC. The encoded protein is CASSGTSGIEQYF.

The chain has TRBV3-1 (or the pseudogene TRBV3-2) and TRBJ1-2; D not resolved. With 6 bases removed from V and 0 bases from J, the gap between germline ends came to 14 bases. CDR3 length equals 15 residues. CDR1 is LGHDT, CDR2 YNNKEL, per germline (reference sequence). This CDR3 is CASRRSGGANYGYTF. CDR3 nucleotides: TGTGCCAGCAGGCGCTCAGGAGGAGCTAACTATGGCTACACCTTC.

The chain employs TRBV4-2 and TRBJ2-7, with 8 bases identical to TRBD1. The ends lost 3 bases at V and 3 bases at J; junction bases unmatched: 10. There are 16 residues in the CDR3. Looked up from germline, CDR1 is LGHNA and CDR2 is YNFKEQ. The CDR3 nucleotides read TGTGCCAGCAGCCAGCACTGGGGACAGGCGAACTACGAGCAGTACTTC. Translation gives CASSQHWGQANYEQYF.

The chain employs TRBV2 and TRBJ2-5; D not certain. Germline CDR1 is SNHLY and CDR2 is FYNNEI. The CDR3 has 11 amino acids. The germline V and J ends were trimmed by 7 bases and 5 bases, with 8 bases remaining between them. CDR3 region: CASMGEETQYF. The CDR3 coding sequence is TGTGCCAGCATGGGCGAGGAGACCCAGTACTTC. The complete variable domain, with remaining parts taken from reference TRBV2 and TRBJ2-5, reads EPEVTQTPSHQVTQMGQEVILRCVPISNHLYFYWYRQILGQKVEFLVSFYNNEISEKSEIFDDQFSVERPDGSNFTLKIRSTKLEDSAMYFCASMGEETQYFGPGTRLLVL.

V gene TRBV19 combines with J gene TRBJ2-1; the match to TRBD1 covers 11 bases. J lost 8 bases, V lost 9 bases, and 12 bases had no gene match. There are 15 residues in the CDR3. The germline gives CDR1 LNHDA, CDR2 SQIVND (reference sequence). The chain's CDR3 is CASSGVRDRGYEQFF. DNA of the CDR3: TGTGCCAGCTCGGGAGTACGGGACAGGGGGTATGAGCAGTTCTTC.

J is TRBJ2-1 and V is TRBV7-9; maybe TRBD1 (6 bases). Looked up from germline, CDR1 is SEHNR and CDR2 is FQNEAQ (reference sequence). The CDR3 spans 16 residues. Trimming stripped 5 bases from V and 0 bases from J, with 14 bases between. The CDR3 region has the DNA TGTGCCAGCAGCAAGACAGGTGTACTCTCCTACAATGAGCAGTTCTTC. It translates to CASSKTGVLSYNEQFF. Using reference TRBV7-9 and TRBJ2-1 for the parts outside the CDR3, the full variable domain is DTGVSQNPRHKITKRGQNVTFRCDPISEHNRLYWYRQTLGQGPEFLTYFQNEAQLEKSRLLSDRFSAERPKGSFSTLEIQRTEQGDSAMYLCASSKTGVLSYNEQFFGPGTRLTVL.

V and J are TRBV3-1 (or the pseudogene TRBV3-2) and TRBJ2-2, with 11 positions matching TRBD2. The V gene end was trimmed by 3 bases and the J gene end by 7 bases; junction bases not matched to a gene: 4. This CDR3 region has 15 residues. Germline CDR1 LGHDT, CDR2 YNNKEL (reference sequence). The CDR3 loop is CASSQETSGVGELFF. CDR3 DNA sequence: TGTGCCAGCAGCCAGGAGACTAGCGGGGTCGGGGAGCTGTTTTTT.

J is TRBJ2-3 and V is TRBV20-1; the D is unclear. Per germline, CDR1 DFQATT and CDR2 SNEGSKA (reference sequence). V was shortened by 3 bases and J by 7 bases, with 8 bases between the two germline ends. The CDR3 spans 11 residues. As DNA, the CDR3 is TGCAGTGCTAGCTATAGTTATACGCAGTATTTT. Translated, it gives CSASYSYTQYF.

V usage is TRBV6-4 and J usage is TRBJ2-7; TRBD2 matches at 8 bases. This CDR3 has 14 residues. V gave up 0 bases and J gave up 4 bases; unmatched junction bases: 2. The germline gives CDR1 MRHNA, CDR2 SNTAGT. The CDR3 region is CASSDSASGYEQYF. As DNA, the CDR3 is TGTGCCAGCAGTGACTCGGCTAGCGGGTACGAGCAGTACTTC.

The gene calls are TRBV9 and TRBJ1-4; tentative D call: TRBD1 (5 bases). CDR1 is SGDLS and CDR2 is YYNGEE in the germline V gene. V was pared by 3 bases and J by 5 bases, with 17 bases between. The CDR3 is 16 amino acids. CDR3 residues: CASSALPGPVNEKLFF. DNA of the CDR3: TGTGCCAGCAGCGCTCTCCCAGGGCCTGTAAATGAAAAACTGTTTTTT.

The J gene is TRBJ1-6, the V gene TRBV6-1; 9 bases are a match to TRBD1. The V and J ends lost 2 bases and 8 bases, in that order; junction bases with no gene match: 4. The V gene's germline CDR1 is MNHNS and CDR2 SASEGT. This CDR3 is built from 15 residues. In DNA form, the CDR3 reads TGTGCCAGCAGTGAATCGGGACAGGGCTATTCACCCCTCCACTTT. Translated, it gives CASSESGQGYSPLHF.

The chain uses TRBV7-2 and TRBJ1-4; D is possibly TRBD1 (6 bases). Per the germline V gene, CDR1 is SGHTA and CDR2 is FQGNSA. V lost 2 bases and J lost 5, with 12 bases in between. The CDR3 consists of 15 residues. CDR3 DNA sequence: TGTGCCAGCAGCTTAATGGGTCAGGGGAATGAAAAACTGTTTTTT. It translates to CASSLMGQGNEKLFF.

This clone was picked up one time. The chain is built from TRBV11-3 and TRBJ2-3; TRBD2 matches at 10 bases. This CDR3 spans 14 amino acids. Germline-derived CDR1 and CDR2 are SGHNT and YENEEA. The V segment lost 8 bases and the J segment 4 bases; nucleotides outside the gene matches: 6. CDR3 sequence (DNA): TGTGCCAGCGGAGCGGGAGGGCTGGCAGATACGCAGTATTTT. As protein: CASGAGGLADTQYF. Together with reference TRBV11-3 and TRBJ2-3, the CDR3 gives the full variable domain: EAGVVQSPRYKIIEKKQPVAFWCNPISGHNTLYWYLQNLGQGPELLIRYENEEAVDDSQLPKDRFSAERLKGVDSTLKIQPAELGDSAVYLCASGAGGLADTQYFGPGTRLTVL.

V and J are TRBV28 and TRBJ2-6; 9 bases fit TRBD2. Germline CDR1 and CDR2: MDHEN and SYDVKM. V was pared by 2 bases and J by 1 base, with 6 bases of the junction left unmatched. The CDR3 is 18 residues long. CDR3 sequence (DNA): TGTGCCAGCAGTTTAATAGCGGGAGCTATATCTGGGGCCAACGTCCTGACTTTC. Protein: CASSLIAGAISGANVLTF.

This chain links TRBV30 with TRBJ2-7; 9 bases line up with TRBD1. CDR3 size: 15 residues. The junction had 11 bases not matched to a gene; V was cut back by 4 bases and J by 4 bases. The germline gives CDR1 GTSNPN, CDR2 SVGIG (reference sequence). The CDR3 spells CAWNRGTGNRYEQYF. CDR3 DNA sequence: TGTGCCTGGAATCGAGGGACAGGGAATAGGTACGAGCAGTACTTC.

This chain links TRBV3-1 (or the pseudogene TRBV3-2) with TRBJ2-6; 10 bases agree with TRBD2. Germline V gene lookup returns CDR1 LGHDT and CDR2 YNNKEL (reference sequence). With 1 base clipped from V and 0 bases from J, the junction kept 3 bases outside the gene matches. The CDR3 totals 18 residues. The CDR3 coding sequence is TGTGCCAGCAGCCAAGTAGCGGGAGGACCCTCTGGGGCCAACGTCCTGACTTTC. Protein sequence: CASSQVAGGPSGANVLTF.

This clone is a singleton in its sample. The chain links TRBV27 to TRBJ2-1; a weak D match, TRBD1 (6 bases). This CDR3 spans 15 amino acids. Germline CDR1 and CDR2: MNHEY and SMNVEV (reference sequence). The ends were cut back, 1 base at V and 1 base at J, with 8 bases in the middle. CDR3 loop: CASSLLTGSYNEQFF. CDR3 DNA sequence: TGTGCCAGCAGTTTATTGACAGGTTCCTACAATGAGCAGTTCTTC.

The CDR3 is CASSRTGTGPYEQYF. The CDR3 DNA reads TGTGCCAGCAGTCGAACCGGGACAGGTCCTTACGAGCAGTACTTC. V gene TRBV27 combines with J gene TRBJ2-7; 8 bases line up with TRBD1. The CDR3 totals 15 residues. The germline gives CDR1 MNHEY, CDR2 SMNVEV (reference sequence). After removal of 5 bases from V and 4 bases from J, the junction contained 10 bases not matched to a gene.

V and J are TRBV4-3 and TRBJ1-1, with D perhaps TRBD1 (6 bases). The CDR3 totals 14 residues. Germline assignment: CDR1 LGHNA and CDR2 YSLEER. V lost 0 bases and J 2 bases, leaving 7 bases between the germline ends. CDR3 in amino acids: CASSQEDRNTEAFF. The CDR3, as DNA: TGCGCCAGCAGCCAAGAGGACAGAAACACTGAAGCTTTCTTT.

V gene TRBV7-2 combines with J gene TRBJ1-5; D is unclear. The CDR3 has 15 residues. In germline, CDR1 is SGHTA, CDR2 FQGNSA. V was pared by 5 bases and J by 6 bases, with 17 bases between. The CDR3 nucleotides read TGTGCCAGCAGCCCACGGTTGATAAGGAGTCAGCCCCAGCATTTT. Protein: CASSPRLIRSQPQHF.